The 23 T cell receptor beta chains presented below share a single source sample, sequenced in a study of blood T cell repertoires in COVID-19. Only in-frame clones appear in the TCRdb table, and some are missing; sequencing was by immunoSEQ multiplex PCR. The table shows about 150,000 clones, with 80% to 90% occurring only once. Sequenced input: peripheral blood. The receptors originated from a woman aged 40 to 50 with acute or convalescent COVID-19.

The chain couples TRBV6-5 to TRBJ1-2; the match to TRBD1 covers 8 bases. The CDR3 has 14 amino acids. J gave up 2 bases and V 2 bases, and 1 base lay outside the gene matches. Germline CDR1 MNHEY, CDR2 SVGAGI. The chain's CDR3 is CASSYDRGNYGYTF. The CDR3, as DNA: TGTGCCAGCAGTTACGACAGGGGAAACTATGGCTACACCTTC.

The J gene is TRBJ1-6, the V gene TRBV27; 8 positions agree with TRBD1. V was clipped by 8 bases and J by 1 base; unmatched bases: 19. The CDR3 is 20 amino acids. Germline CDR1 MNHEY, CDR2 SMNVEV (reference sequence). Here the CDR3 DNA reads TGTGCCAGCGCCCCCCAGGGGGCCCTCCTAGGAGGGTCCTATAATTCACCCCTCCACTTT. Its protein product is CASAPQGALLGGSYNSPLHF.

The chain recombines TRBV5-1 with TRBJ1-3, with D possibly TRBD1 on 5 matching bases. The CDR3 loop spans 13 amino acids. CDR1 and CDR2 (germline): SGHRS, YFSETQ. Trimming left V 5 bases short and J 3 bases short, with 9 bases between. The CDR3 loop is CASRDSSGNTIYF. Here the CDR3 DNA reads TGCGCCAGCAGAGACAGTAGTGGAAACACCATATATTTT.

The rearrangement links TRBV27 to TRBJ2-7; 8 bases fit TRBD2. V was clipped by 8 bases and J by 3 bases; unmatched bases: 9. The CDR3 runs 14 residues. Germline CDR1 reads MNHEY; CDR2 reads SMNVEV (reference sequence). The CDR3 DNA reads TGTGCCAGCGCGCTCGGGGGGGTAGGCTACGAGCAGTACTTC. Translation: CASALGGVGYEQYF.

The gene calls are TRBV6-6 and TRBJ1-1; 9 bases align to TRBD1. CDR3 length: 14 residues. CDR1 MNHNY and CDR2 SVGAGI come from the germline V gene (reference sequence). V dropped 4 bases and J dropped 5; count of bases not matched to a gene: 5. CDR3 in amino acids: CASSFDRGGTEAFF. For the CDR3, the DNA is TGTGCCAGCAGTTTCGACAGGGGGGGTACTGAAGCTTTCTTT.

The rearrangement uses TRBV6-4 and TRBJ1-2; the D is unclear. Germline CDR1 MRHNA, CDR2 SNTAGT. The CDR3 is 14 amino acids. Trimming removed 3 bases at V and 1 base at J, with 9 bases between. The CDR3 loop reads CASSEVASNYGYTF. CDR3 sequence (DNA): TGTGCCAGCAGTGAAGTCGCCAGTAACTATGGCTACACCTTC.

The chain recombines TRBV11-1 with TRBJ2-5, with 9 bases identical to TRBD1. Germline trimming cut 5 bases from V and 5 bases from J; bases unmatched to any gene: 3. The germline CDR1 and CDR2 sequences are SGHAT and FQDESV (reference sequence). The CDR3 has 13 residues. The CDR3 sequence: CASSRDRAETQYF. The CDR3 DNA reads TGTGCCAGCAGCCGGGACAGGGCGGAGACCCAGTACTTC. The full variable domain, completed using reference TRBV11-1 and TRBJ2-5, is EAEVAQSPRYKITEKSQAVAFWCDPISGHATLYWYRQILGQGPELLVQFQDESVVDDSQLPKDRFSAERLKGVDSTLKIQPAELGDSAMYLCASSRDRAETQYFGPGTRLLVL.

The V call is TRBV11-2, the J call TRBJ1-1; D is unclear. Germline lookup yields CDR1 SGHAT and CDR2 FQNNGV. Trimming stripped 2 bases from V and 2 bases from J, with 3 bases between. This CDR3 region has 12 residues. CDR3 sequence reads: CASSLSNTEAFF. Here the CDR3 DNA reads TGTGCCAGCAGCTTATCAAACACTGAAGCTTTCTTT.

The chain joins TRBV2 to TRBJ2-2; D perhaps matches TRBD1 (6 bases). The V end was cut by 5 bases, the J end by 2 bases, with 12 bases between. CDR3 length: 15 amino acids. Per the germline V gene, CDR1 is SNHLY and CDR2 is FYNNEI. CDR3 DNA: TGTGCCAGCAGTCCCGGGACATTAAACACCGGGGAGCTGTTTTTT. Residues: CASSPGTLNTGELFF.

This clone has only one observation. CDR3 sequence (DNA): TGTGCCAGCAGCGCTAGCGGGAGCCCCTACAATGAGCAGTTCTTC. The encoded protein is CASSASGSPYNEQFF. The chain carries TRBV6-4 and TRBJ2-1, with 10 positions matching TRBD2. Germline V gives CDR1 MRHNA, CDR2 SNTAGT. The CDR3 spans 15 residues. The V gene end was trimmed by 6 bases and the J gene end by 2 bases; junction bases not matched to a gene: 4.

The rearrangement uses TRBV19 and TRBJ2-1; D perhaps matches TRBD2 (6 bases). The germline gives CDR1 LNHDA, CDR2 SQIVND (reference sequence). With 5 bases removed from V and 4 bases from J, the gap between germline ends came to 12 bases. The CDR3 runs 14 residues. CDR3 nucleotide sequence: TGTGCCAGTAGTGTCGGGAGTTTGTACAATGAGCAGTTCTTC. Its translation: CASSVGSLYNEQFF.

The chain has TRBV7-9 and TRBJ2-3; TRBD2 might be the D (6 bases). Trimming left V 7 bases short and J 6 bases short, with 14 bases between. This CDR3 comprises 13 residues. The germline CDR1 and CDR2 sequences are SEHNR and FQNEAQ (reference sequence). The CDR3: CASNRQGGDTQYF. CDR3 in DNA: TGTGCCAGCAATCGGCAGGGAGGTGATACGCAGTATTTT.

The V gene is TRBV11-2, the J gene TRBJ2-7, with TRBD1 matching 8 bases. J was trimmed by 5 bases and V by 5 bases; bases with no gene match: 8. The CDR3 runs 14 residues. Germline assignment: CDR1 SGHAT and CDR2 FQNNGV. The CDR3 loop is CASSLGTGSNEQYF. In DNA form, the CDR3 reads TGTGCCAGCAGCCTCGGGACAGGCAGCAACGAGCAGTACTTC.

The chain links TRBV7-8 to TRBJ2-7; D possibly corresponds to TRBD1 (5 bases). Trimming took off 1 base at V and 4 bases at J, with 14 bases between the two ends. In germline, CDR1 is SGHVS, CDR2 FQNEAQ. CDR3 size: 15 residues. CDR3 nucleotide sequence: TGTGCCAGCAGCTTAGACCTGGGGCAGATGTACGAGCAGTACTTC. Translation gives CASSLDLGQMYEQYF.

This chain joins TRBV5-4 and TRBJ2-1; TRBD2 is a possible D gene (5 bases). The germline V and J ends were trimmed by 6 bases and 8 bases, with 9 bases remaining between them. Germline loops: CDR1 SGHNT, CDR2 YYREEE (reference sequence). The CDR3 contains 11 residues. CDR3 protein: CASTVRDEQFF. The DNA for the CDR3 is TGTGCCAGCACGGTGAGGGATGAGCAGTTCTTC.

The chain employs TRBV18 and TRBJ2-1, with a weak D call TRBD1 (5 bases). Germline CDR1 is KGHSH and CDR2 is LQKENI. Trimming removed 2 bases from V and 7 bases from J, with 15 bases in between. The CDR3 has 15 residues. Here the CDR3 reads CASSPSQGSSNEQFF. CDR3 DNA sequence: TGTGCCAGCTCACCAAGCCAGGGATCTTCTAATGAGCAGTTCTTC. Full variable domain (remainder filled in from reference TRBV18 and TRBJ2-1): NAGVMQNPRHLVRRRGQEARLRCSPMKGHSHVYWYRQLPEEGLKFMVYLQKENIIDESGMPKERFSAEFPKEGPSILRIQQVVRGDSAAYFCASSPSQGSSNEQFFGPGTRLTVL.

V and J are TRBV29-1 and TRBJ2-5; TRBD1 aligns across 10 bases. From germline, CDR1 is SQVTM and CDR2 ANQGSEA. This CDR3 is built from 17 residues. V gave up 0 bases and J gave up 5 bases; unmatched junction bases: 12. The CDR3 DNA reads as TGCAGCGTTGAAGATCATGGGAGGGACAGGGGCTTTGAGACCCAGTACTTC. The encoded protein is CSVEDHGRDRGFETQYF.

The count of this clone is one. An end of the junction differs from the germline gene, which may be a read error. This chain joins TRBV29-1 and TRBJ1-2; tentatively, D is TRBD1 (6 bases). This CDR3 contains 14 residues. Germline V gene data show CDR1 as SQVTM and CDR2 as ANQGSEA. CDR3 residues: CSLEGGASNYGYTF. For the CDR3, the DNA is TGCAGCCTTGAGGGGGGGGCTTCTAACTATGGCTACACCTTC.

The V call is TRBV7-6, the J call TRBJ1-2, with 10 bases fitting TRBD1. The CDR3 runs to 15 residues. J was trimmed by 7 bases and V by 5 bases; bases with no gene match: 10. CDR1 and CDR2 from the germline V gene are SGHVS and FNYEAQ. The CDR3 here is CASSTNEGTGAGYTF. CDR3 bases: TGTGCCAGCAGCACAAATGAAGGGACAGGGGCTGGCTACACCTTC.

This sequence joins TRBV30 and TRBJ1-2, with D maybe TRBD1 (6 bases). CDR1 and CDR2 (germline): GTSNPN, SVGIG (reference sequence). Trimming took off 4 bases at V and 2 bases at J, with 11 bases between the two ends. This CDR3 is built from 13 residues. The CDR3 reads CAWKRDTNYGYTF. CDR3 nucleotides: TGTGCCTGGAAACGGGACACCAACTATGGCTACACCTTC.

The chain links TRBV10-1 to TRBJ2-7; TRBD1 matches at 8 bases. CDR3 size: 15 residues. Germline V gives CDR1 WNHNN, CDR2 SYGVQD (reference sequence). J lost 2 bases, V lost 6 bases, and 9 bases had no gene match. The DNA for the CDR3 is TGCGCCAGCAGCCAAGGACAGGGTGATACCTACGAGCAGTACTTC. This sequence encodes CASSQGQGDTYEQYF.

J is TRBJ1-4 and V is TRBV14, with D perhaps TRBD1 (6 bases). The CDR3 loop spans 14 amino acids. Trimming cost V 0 bases and J 9 bases, with 11 bases left between them. Germline-derived CDR1 and CDR2 are SGHDN and FVKESK. CDR3 coding DNA: TGTGCCAGCAGCCAAGATACTACAGGGAAAAAACTGTTTTTT. Protein product: CASSQDTTGKKLFF.

The rearrangement joins TRBV27 to TRBJ2-7; 9 nucleotides align to TRBD2. The CDR3 extends over 15 amino acids. The ends lost 8 bases at V and 4 bases at J; junction bases unmatched: 12. CDR1 and CDR2 from the germline V gene are MNHEY and SMNVEV (reference sequence). CDR3 sequence: CASGGVSSGMYEQYF. DNA for the CDR3: TGTGCCAGCGGGGGGGTGTCTAGCGGGATGTACGAGCAGTACTTC.